This TCR beta chain was captured by sequencing in a study of blood T cell repertoires in COVID-19. For the study at large: COVID-19 samples, acute and convalescent, were from the United States, Italy and Spain. PBMCs, B-cell-depleted T cells, or T cells provided the cDNA or gDNA that made up the material.

In the original processing: It was from reference gene primer amplification that nucleated cell counts were estimated. Measured with immunoSEQ multiplex PCR; TCRdb has only the in-frame clones, and not every one. V, J and clone size were drawn from that table, and D and trimming were deduced from the DNA. This sample has fewer than 350,000 clones, with over 85% found just once. Source material: peripheral blood. The origin of this receptor is a woman aged 60-75 years with COVID-19, enrolled during active disease.

The CDR3 region has the DNA TGTGCCACCAGTGGGGGGACAGGGGGCGACTATGGCTACACCTTC. As protein: CATSGGTGGDYGYTF. The chain couples TRBV24-1 to TRBJ1-2; TRBD1 agrees at 12 bases. CDR1 KGHDR and CDR2 SFDVKD come from the germline V gene. The CDR3 runs 15 residues. Trimming took 5 bases from V and 3 from J; bases not matched to a gene: 3.